This T cell receptor (beta chain) was captured by sequencing in a study of CD8 T cells in ankylosing spondylitis (dated by TCRdb to about 2017). For the wider study: T cell receptor beta repertoires were profiled in healthy donors and ankylosing spondylitis patients so that disease-linked TCR variants could be found. The whole study cohort included roughly 110 healthy donors and 20 to 25 ankylosing spondylitis patients. Peripheral blood was sampled, and synovial fluid was also collected from ankylosing spondylitis patients. The study at large found these results: Some of the motif variants had been reported before in the synovial fluid and blood of reactive arthritis patients, a finding that suggests common disease-initiation mechanisms. The disease-linked clones were reported as significantly enriched in matched synovial fluid samples from ankylosing spondylitis patients. The disease-linked clones showed a CD8+ phenotype and occurred at relatively low frequencies in peripheral blood. A TCR beta motif of about 8 highly homologous amino acid variants appeared characteristic of blood from ankylosing spondylitis patients.

The CDR3 runs 14 amino acids, cysteine and phenylalanine included. Of the read, only the CDR3 DNA is kept; its 42 bases are in frame from base 1. V trim: 5 bases; J trim: 3 bases; unmatched bases: 6. The germline V gene sets CDR1 to SGHVS and CDR2 to FNYEAQ. For sequencing, an Illumina HiSeq 2500 was employed. TCR beta libraries were prepared by quantitative 5'-RACE with molecular barcodes. Per the authors' processing: Disease-linked TCR variants were identified with a new computational method built on a probabilistic model of VDJ rearrangement. In TCRdb, the public reads were trimmed at Q25 with fastp and aligned with MiXCR, with productive beta chains retained. Rows are combined by CDR3 protein, so each entry shows the most common genes and DNA. The V and J calls come from TCRdb's annotation, not from the publication. Present in this sample are some 340,000 distinct CDR3 sequences, around 15% of which were seen just once. The ten largest clonotypes hold around 1% of the sample.

Notes on this clonotype: What antigen it recognizes has not been identified. No base quality information exists; no much larger clone differs at one position.

Sequenced material: blood, either unsorted or a sorted T cell fraction (not recorded which). This TCR came from a male donor with ankylosing spondylitis or in good health (not recorded which). The chain couples TRBV7-6 to TRBJ1-1, with TRBD1 matching 7 junction bases. The DNA sequence follows: TGTGCCAGCAGCCCCCAGGGGGTCGACACTGAAGCTTTCTTT. The encoded protein is CASSPQGVDTEAFF.